Listed below are T cell receptor beta chains from one sample, sequenced in a study of shared clonotypes between healthy human individuals. Libraries were prepared by immunoSEQ multiplex PCR; TCRdb keeps only in-frame clonotypes and omits some of them. The sample holds about 2 million clones, roughly 95% seen once. Specimen: naive CD8+ T cells sorted from blood. The receptors were sampled from a man between 18 and 29 years old in good health. Both conserved end residues are part of each CDR3. D genes are given only for firm matches.

CDR3 protein | J gene | V gene | D gene
CASSLVGSYNEQFF | TRBJ2-1 | TRBV7-8 | -
CASRLADSYNEQFF | TRBJ2-1 | TRBV19 | TRBD2
CASWAGTANTEAFF | TRBJ1-1 | TRBV11-2 | TRBD1
CASSIRGDTNYGYTF | TRBJ1-2 | TRBV19 | -
CASSVGAGGPSYEQYF | TRBJ2-7 | TRBV9 | -
CAIRTPSTDTQYF | TRBJ2-3 | TRBV10-3 | -
CASGGTYGYTF | TRBJ1-2 | TRBV9 | -
CASSLPTSGRSTGELFF | TRBJ2-2 | TRBV28 | TRBD2
CASSLDSFVGLAGLYEQYF | TRBJ2-7 | TRBV11-2 | TRBD2
CASSQDPPLTSGRDVNPYEQYF | TRBJ2-7 | TRBV4-3 | TRBD2